This T cell receptor (beta chain) was documented in a study of blood T cell repertoires in COVID-19. Generated by immunoSEQ multiplex PCR, the TCRdb table keeps only in-frame clones and is missing some. The sample lists 210,000 or so clones; 85% to 90% were seen once. V lost 5 bases, J lost 8 bases, and 8 bases stayed unmatched. The germline V gene has CDR1 SEHNR and CDR2 FQNEAQ (reference sequence). CDR3 length: 13 amino acids. This clone was observed a handful of times. The origin of this receptor is a man younger than 45 with COVID-19, enrolled during active disease. This sequence joins TRBV7-9 and TRBJ1-2; 7 bases line up with TRBD1. Sequencing input: peripheral blood. The CDR3 protein is CASSLDRSGGYTF. As DNA, the CDR3 is TGTGCCAGCAGCCTGGACAGGAGTGGGGGCTACACCTTC.